One sample yielded the 27 T cell receptor beta chains listed below, sequenced in a study of Ad26.COV2.S vaccination and SARS-CoV-2 variants. Repertoires were generated with immunoSEQ multiplex PCR, while TCRdb's copy carries only in-frame clones and drops some. The sample contains some 500,000 clones, 80% to 90% of which appear only once. Treatment indicated: roughly 20 received Ad26.COV2.S at low or high dose, single or two shots; about 5 received placebo; per-sample allocation not given. Samples analyzed were those drawn on day 63 after the first vaccine or placebo injection. Sequences were derived from peripheral blood, sampled in a trial of Ad26.COV2.S vaccine versus placebo. Receptors were obtained from a person between 18 and 65 years old who received the Ad26.COV2.S COVID-19 vaccine or a placebo.

This sequence joins TRBV7-2 and TRBJ2-1; 7 bases align to TRBD2. This CDR3 has 15 amino acids. CDR1 and CDR2 from the germline V gene are SGHTA and FQGNSA. The junction had 9 bases not matched to a gene; V was cut back by 3 bases and J by 7 bases. The CDR3 region is CASSFLAGRLNEQFF. The CDR3 nucleotides are TGTGCCAGCAGCTTTTTAGCGGGTAGACTGAATGAGCAGTTCTTC.

The chain carries TRBV5-1 and TRBJ1-2, with 8 bases that match TRBD1. Germline CDR1 and CDR2: SGHRS and YFSETQ. J was trimmed by 3 bases and V by 4 bases; bases with no gene match: 17. This CDR3 spans 18 amino acids. CDR3 amino acids: CASSHTMTGADNYYGYTF. CDR3 nucleotides: TGCGCCAGCAGCCATACCATGACAGGGGCCGATAACTACTATGGCTACACCTTC.

The V gene is TRBV11-3, the J gene TRBJ2-7; D is possibly TRBD1 or TRBD2 (5 bases each). This CDR3 spans 15 amino acids. Trimming left V 9 bases short and J 2 bases short, with 20 bases between. CDR1 and CDR2 from the germline V gene are SGHNT and YENEEA. The CDR3 DNA reads TGTGCCAGAAGACCCCGCGACAGCGGCCCCTACGAGCAGTACGTC. It specifies CARRPRDSGPYEQYV.

The chain uses TRBV5-1 and TRBJ1-2; D remains unclear. Germline CDR1 SGHRS, CDR2 YFSETQ. This CDR3 is 12 amino acids long. Trimming cost V 0 bases and J 6 bases, with 6 bases left between them. The CDR3 protein is CASSLGENGYTF. The CDR3 nucleotides read TGCGCCAGCAGCTTGGGAGAGAATGGCTACACCTTC.

The chain employs TRBV7-7 and TRBJ2-2, with unresolved D. Germline CDR1 and CDR2: SSHAT and FNYEAQ (reference sequence). The V end lost 4 bases, the J end lost 9 bases, and 18 bases lay between the germline ends. CDR3 length: 15 amino acids. Here the CDR3 reads CASSYHPSERWELFF. CDR3 in DNA: TGTGCCAGCAGCTACCATCCGTCAGAGAGGTGGGAGCTGTTTTTT.

This sequence joins TRBV30 and TRBJ2-1; possible D gene TRBD2, 6 bases. Germline values: CDR1 GTSNPN, CDR2 SVGIG (reference sequence). The CDR3 length is 14 residues. The V end lost 2 bases, the J end lost 9 bases, and 17 bases lay between the germline ends. The CDR3 protein is CAWSFSTSSLEQFF. The CDR3 DNA follows: TGTGCCTGGAGTTTTTCAACTAGCTCCCTTGAGCAGTTCTTC.

The rearrangement joins TRBV7-9 to TRBJ1-1; D might be TRBD1 (6 bases). Germline V gene data show CDR1 as SEHNR and CDR2 as FQNEAQ (reference sequence). Trimming left V 1 base short and J 7 bases short, with 10 bases between. The CDR3 is made up of 13 amino acids. The CDR3 reads CASSLEGGVEAFF. The CDR3 DNA reads as TGTGCCAGCAGCTTAGAAGGGGGGGTTGAAGCTTTCTTT.

The chain carries TRBV5-4 and TRBJ2-2; tentatively, D is TRBD2 (6 bases). The ends were cut back, 3 bases at V and 2 bases at J, with 14 bases in the middle. CDR1 is SGHNT, CDR2 YYREEE, per germline (reference sequence). The CDR3 spans 16 residues. The CDR3 reads CASSSGDFFNTGELFF. The CDR3 region has the DNA TGTGCCAGCAGCTCCGGGGACTTTTTCAACACCGGGGAGCTGTTTTTT.

The chain couples TRBV7-6 to TRBJ1-3; D is uncertain. Looked up from germline, CDR1 is SGHVS and CDR2 is FNYEAQ. CDR3 length equals 16 residues. The V and J ends lost 0 bases and 0 bases respectively, with 9 bases between them. CDR3 coding DNA: TGTGCCAGCAGCTTAGCGACACCCAGCTCTGGAAACACCATATATTTT. The encoded protein is CASSLATPSSGNTIYF.

In its sample, this clone was seen a few times. The chain is built from TRBV6-1 and TRBJ1-2; D unclear. The germline gives CDR1 MNHNS, CDR2 SASEGT. This CDR3 region has 14 residues. V was shortened by 3 bases and J by 4 bases, with 12 bases between the two germline ends. The CDR3 nucleotides are TGTGCCAGCAGTGAGGCCCCCGGAAGCTATGGCTACACCTTC. This translates into CASSEAPGSYGYTF.

The chain carries TRBV12-3 or TRBV12-4 and TRBJ2-7; 13 positions match TRBD2. The CDR3 is 13 amino acids. Trimming took 5 bases from V and 8 from J; bases not matched to a gene: 3. This CDR3 is CASSRGTSGKQYV. CDR3 DNA sequence: TGTGCCAGCAGTAGAGGGACTAGCGGGAAGCAGTACGTC.

This rearrangement joins TRBV5-6 to TRBJ1-4, with unresolved D. The CDR3 has 14 residues. Germline values: CDR1 SGHDT, CDR2 YYEEEE. V was cut by 2 bases and J by 2 bases, with 7 bases left in between. CDR3 nucleotide sequence: TGTGCCAGCAGCTTTGACACTACTAATGAAAAACTGTTTTTT. Translated, it gives CASSFDTTNEKLFF.

The CDR3 DNA follows: TGTGCCAGCAGTTACTCGATGGTCCCTGGAAACACCATATATTTT. Amino acid sequence: CASSYSMVPGNTIYF. V and J are TRBV6-5 and TRBJ1-3; D uncertain. Trimming took off 0 bases at V and 2 bases at J, with 8 bases between the two ends. This CDR3 is built from 15 residues. CDR1 and CDR2 (germline): MNHEY, SVGAGI.

The V call is TRBV5-1, the J call TRBJ2-5, with 7 bases matching TRBD1. Unmatched junction bases numbered 9, after V lost 6 bases and J lost 1 base. There are 15 residues in the CDR3. CDR1 and CDR2 (germline): SGHRS, YFSETQ. In DNA, the CDR3 is TGCGCCAGCACGAAGGACAGGACGGGCCAAGAGACCCAGTACTTC. This codes for CASTKDRTGQETQYF.

The CDR3 region is CATSPGGKETQYF. The CDR3 bases are TGCGCCACTTCCCCGGGTGGGAAAGAGACCCAGTACTTC. J is TRBJ2-5 and V is TRBV5-1, with unresolved D. Trimming took 9 bases from V and 3 from J, leaving 15 bases between them. The CDR3 is made up of 13 amino acids. Germline assignment: CDR1 SGHRS and CDR2 YFSETQ.

The chain uses TRBV7-9 and TRBJ1-2; D not resolved. The CDR3 runs 13 residues. Trimming shortened V by 0 bases and J by 8 bases, and 10 bases separated the two germline ends. Germline CDR1 SEHNR, CDR2 FQNEAQ (reference sequence). The CDR3: CASSLASVTGYTF. DNA of the CDR3: TGTGCCAGCAGCTTAGCCTCCGTAACCGGCTACACCTTC.

V and J are TRBV3-1 (or the pseudogene TRBV3-2) and TRBJ2-5; a possible D gene is TRBD2 (5 bases). CDR3 length: 16 residues. Germline V gene sequence: CDR1 LGHDT, CDR2 YNNKEL (reference sequence). V was shortened by 8 bases and J by 5 bases, with 24 bases between the two germline ends. The CDR3 sequence is CASRNLGKTRGETQYF. CDR3 sequence (DNA): TGTGCCAGCCGTAACCTAGGAAAAACCCGCGGGGAGACCCAGTACTTC.

J is TRBJ2-2 and V is TRBV2, with D hard to call. Trimming removed 4 bases from V and 1 base from J, with 10 bases in between. Germline V gene data show CDR1 as SNHLY and CDR2 as FYNNEI. There are 15 residues in the CDR3. The CDR3 nucleotides are TGTGCCAGCAGTGTAGGTCTGAGGAACACCGGGGAGCTGTTTTTT. Translation gives CASSVGLRNTGELFF.

V is TRBV3-1 (or the pseudogene TRBV3-2) and J is TRBJ1-5, with no clear D. CDR1 and CDR2 (germline): LGHDT, YNNKEL (reference sequence). Deletions cut 1 base from V and 8 bases from J, with 3 bases between. This CDR3 comprises 11 residues. The chain's CDR3 is CASSQGEPQHF. For the CDR3, the DNA is TGTGCCAGCAGCCAAGGGGAGCCCCAGCATTTT.

V is TRBV7-9 and J is TRBJ2-3; 9 nucleotides line up with TRBD1. After removal of 8 bases from V and 6 bases from J, the junction contained 12 bases not matched to a gene. The germline V gene has CDR1 SEHNR and CDR2 FQNEAQ (reference sequence). CDR3 size: 15 residues. This chain's CDR3 is CASETGGTHTDTQYF. Here the CDR3 DNA reads TGTGCCAGCGAAACAGGGGGCACACACACGGATACGCAGTATTTT. Variable domain in full (rest from reference TRBV7-9 and TRBJ2-3): DTGVSQNPRHKITKRGQNVTFRCDPISEHNRLYWYRQTLGQGPEFLTYFQNEAQLEKSRLLSDRFSAERPKGSFSTLEIQRTEQGDSAMYLCASETGGTHTDTQYFGPGTRLTVL.

This chain uses TRBV10-3 with TRBJ1-5; D possibly corresponds to TRBD1 (5 bases). Trimming pared 5 bases from V and 5 bases from J, leaving 10 bases between. Germline V gene sequence: CDR1 ENHRY, CDR2 SYGVKD. This CDR3 has 13 amino acids. The CDR3 reads CAISPTEDQPQHF. The CDR3 coding sequence is TGTGCCATCAGTCCGACAGAGGATCAGCCCCAGCATTTT.

V is TRBV19 and J is TRBJ1-1; 10 bases are a match to TRBD1. The length of the CDR3 is 13 residues. The trim removed 7 bases at V and 5 bases at J, leaving 4 bases unmatched. Germline CDR1 reads LNHDA; CDR2 reads SQIVND (reference sequence). The CDR3 loop is CASTPDRGTEAFF. In nucleotides, the CDR3 is TGTGCCAGTACCCCGGACAGGGGGACTGAAGCTTTCTTT.

The chain couples TRBV27 to TRBJ2-5, with TRBD1 identical over 10 bases. The CDR3 runs to 15 residues. Germline V gene data show CDR1 as MNHEY and CDR2 as SMNVEV (reference sequence). The trim removed 6 bases at V and 2 bases at J, leaving 6 bases unmatched. The CDR3 DNA sequence: TGTGCCAGCAGGGCGGACAGGGGGTTTCAAGAGACCCAGTACTTC. Protein sequence: CASRADRGFQETQYF.

The chain carries TRBV3-1 (or the pseudogene TRBV3-2) and TRBJ2-3; no firm D call. V was clipped by 0 bases and J by 4 bases, with 14 bases between them. Germline lookup yields CDR1 LGHDT and CDR2 YNNKEL (reference sequence). The CDR3 extends over 16 amino acids. CDR3 coding DNA: TGTGCCAGCAGCCAAGAAACCGGAGCAAGCGCAGATACGCAGTATTTT. It codes for CASSQETGASADTQYF.

This chain joins TRBV30 and TRBJ1-3; D unresolved. V was trimmed by 1 base and J by 0 bases, leaving 10 bases between them. Germline CDR1 is GTSNPN and CDR2 is SVGIG (reference sequence). The CDR3 has 15 amino acids. The CDR3 region is CAWSATRHSGNTIYF. The DNA for the CDR3 is TGTGCCTGGAGTGCCACCCGACACTCTGGAAACACCATATATTTT.

This clone was detected once. The chain joins TRBV7-3 to TRBJ1-1; perhaps TRBD1 as D (5 bases). Trimming took off 0 bases at V and 1 base at J, with 9 bases between the two ends. Germline CDR1 reads SGHTA; CDR2 reads FQGTGA. The CDR3 extends over 15 amino acids. CDR3 DNA: TGTGCCAGCAGCTTAACCGGAGGGGCGAACACTGAAGCTTTCTTT. Its protein product is CASSLTGGANTEAFF.

The genes are TRBV9 and TRBJ1-5; unclear D gene. CDR3 size: 13 residues. Trimming removed 7 bases from V and 6 bases from J, with 14 bases in between. Germline V gene lookup returns CDR1 SGDLS and CDR2 YYNGEE. CDR3 region: CASGKGVTQPQHF. DNA of the CDR3: TGTGCCAGCGGAAAGGGTGTTACTCAGCCCCAGCATTTT.